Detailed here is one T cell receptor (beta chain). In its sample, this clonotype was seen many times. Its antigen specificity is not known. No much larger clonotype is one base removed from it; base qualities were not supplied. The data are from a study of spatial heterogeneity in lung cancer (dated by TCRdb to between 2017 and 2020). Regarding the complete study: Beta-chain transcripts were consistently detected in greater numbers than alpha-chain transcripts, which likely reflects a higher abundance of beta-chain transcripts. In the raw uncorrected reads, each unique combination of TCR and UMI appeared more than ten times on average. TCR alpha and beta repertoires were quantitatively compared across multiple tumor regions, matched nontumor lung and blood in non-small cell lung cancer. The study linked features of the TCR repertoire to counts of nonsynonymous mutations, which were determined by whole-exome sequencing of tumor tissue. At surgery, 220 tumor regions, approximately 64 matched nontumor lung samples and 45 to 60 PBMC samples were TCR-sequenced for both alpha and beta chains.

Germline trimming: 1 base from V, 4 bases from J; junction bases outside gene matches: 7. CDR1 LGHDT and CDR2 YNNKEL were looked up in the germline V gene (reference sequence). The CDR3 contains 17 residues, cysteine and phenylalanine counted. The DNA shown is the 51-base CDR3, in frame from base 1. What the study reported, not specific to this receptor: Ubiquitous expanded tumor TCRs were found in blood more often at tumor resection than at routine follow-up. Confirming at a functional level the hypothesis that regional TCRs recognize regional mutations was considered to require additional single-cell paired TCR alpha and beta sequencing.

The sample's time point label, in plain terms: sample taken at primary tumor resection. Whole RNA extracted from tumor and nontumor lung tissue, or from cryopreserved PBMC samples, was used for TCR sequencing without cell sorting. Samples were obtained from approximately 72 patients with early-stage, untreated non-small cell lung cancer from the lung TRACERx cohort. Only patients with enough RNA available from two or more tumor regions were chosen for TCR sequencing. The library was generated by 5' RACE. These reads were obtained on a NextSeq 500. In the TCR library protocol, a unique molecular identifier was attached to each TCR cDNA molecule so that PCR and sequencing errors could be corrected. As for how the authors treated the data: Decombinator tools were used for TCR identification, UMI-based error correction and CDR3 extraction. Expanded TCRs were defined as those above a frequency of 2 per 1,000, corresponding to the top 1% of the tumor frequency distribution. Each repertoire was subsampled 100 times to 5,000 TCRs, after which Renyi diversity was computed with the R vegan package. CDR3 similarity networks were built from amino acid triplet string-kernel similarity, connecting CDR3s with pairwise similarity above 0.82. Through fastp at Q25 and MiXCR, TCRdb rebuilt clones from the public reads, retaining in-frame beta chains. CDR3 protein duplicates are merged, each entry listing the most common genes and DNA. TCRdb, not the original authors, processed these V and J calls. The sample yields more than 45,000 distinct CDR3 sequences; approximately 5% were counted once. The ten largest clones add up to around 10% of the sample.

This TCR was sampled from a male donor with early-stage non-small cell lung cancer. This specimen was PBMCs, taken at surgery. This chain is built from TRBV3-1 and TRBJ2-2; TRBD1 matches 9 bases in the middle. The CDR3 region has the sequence CASSQGTGAVSTGELFF. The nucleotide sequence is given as TGTGCCAGCAGCCAAGGGACAGGGGCGGTGAGCACCGGGGAGCTGTTTTTT.